These 13 T cell receptor beta chains share one sample of origin, sequenced in a study of cytomegalovirus exposure and HLA in healthy donors. It was with 60 Vbeta and 13 Jbeta primers that the PCR ran. Assay: immunoSEQ multiplex PCR; the TCRdb copy retains only in-frame clones and omits some. The repertoire has over 150,000 clones, approximately 80% of them found once; the top ten carry approximately 2.4%. The material sequenced was PBMCs. These receptors came from a woman aged 40 to 49 in good health and CMV-seropositive.

This clone was detected only once. The rearrangement uses TRBV6-4 and TRBJ2-1; weak D call: TRBD2 (6 bases). The V end was cut by 8 bases, the J end by 2 bases, with 10 bases between. The germline V gene has CDR1 MRHNA and CDR2 SNTAGT. The CDR3 is 13 amino acids. The CDR3 DNA is TGTGCCAGCCTCGGCGGGGCCTACAATGAGCAGTTCTTC. It encodes CASLGGAYNEQFF.

The sample holds a few counts of this clone. V and J are TRBV6-6 and TRBJ2-7; D unresolved. The CDR3 is made up of 11 amino acids. Trimming left V 7 bases short and J 5 bases short, with 9 bases between. The germline gives CDR1 MNHNY, CDR2 SVGAGI (reference sequence). The CDR3: CASNNYDEQYF. CDR3 bases: TGTGCCAGCAACAACTACGACGAGCAGTACTTC.

V gene TRBV5-6 combines with J gene TRBJ1-6, with D uncertain. The V and J ends lost 1 base and 2 bases respectively, with 10 bases between them. The CDR3 extends over 16 amino acids. Germline CDR1 and CDR2: SGHDT and YYEEEE. The CDR3, as DNA: TGTGCCAGCAGCTTGCTAGGTGAGGCCTATAATTCACCCCTCCACTTT. Encoded protein: CASSLLGEAYNSPLHF.

V and J are TRBV6-1 and TRBJ2-7, with D possibly being TRBD1 (5 bases). Trimming removed 2 bases from V and 0 bases from J, with 11 bases in between. The CDR3 is 15 amino acids. The germline CDR1 and CDR2 sequences are MNHNS and SASEGT. The CDR3 bases are TGTGCCAGCAGTGAAATGAGACAGAGCTCCTACGAGCAGTACTTC. Its protein product is CASSEMRQSSYEQYF.

J is TRBJ2-1 and V is TRBV10-1; TRBD2 matches at 12 bases. Germline V gene data show CDR1 as WNHNN and CDR2 as SYGVQD (reference sequence). V lost 6 bases to trimming and J lost 7 bases; unmatched junction nucleotides: 7. CDR3 length: 15 residues. The CDR3 is CASSDRTSGKNEQFF. For the CDR3, the DNA is TGCGCCAGCAGCGACCGGACTAGCGGGAAGAATGAGCAGTTCTTC.

About this clone itself: One end of the junction varies from germline; a read error may be responsible. This sequence joins TRBV7-9 and TRBJ1-4, with TRBD1 identical over 11 bases. CDR1 is SEHNR, CDR2 FQNEAQ, per germline (reference sequence). The CDR3 length is 16 residues. CDR3 region: CSSSWGQGATNEKLFF. CDR3 DNA sequence: TGTTCCAGCAGCTGGGGACAGGGGGCAACTAATGAAAAACTGTTTTTT.

The chain combines TRBV5-4 with TRBJ2-7; TRBD1 agrees at 9 bases. The V segment lost 3 bases and the J segment 6 bases; nucleotides outside the gene matches: 10. The CDR3 spans 15 residues. Per the germline V gene, CDR1 is SGHNT and CDR2 is YYREEE (reference sequence). CDR3 loop: CASSYIGTGNGEQYF. DNA for the CDR3: TGTGCCAGCAGCTATATCGGGACAGGGAACGGCGAGCAGTACTTC.

The chain is built from TRBV25-1 and TRBJ1-2; D not certain. Germline CDR1 is MGHDK and CDR2 is SYGVNS. Trimming took off 0 bases at V and 4 bases at J, with 6 bases between the two ends. This CDR3 region has 13 residues. The DNA of the CDR3 is TGTGCCAGCAGTGAATATCTGTCCTATGGCTACACCTTC. Its translation: CASSEYLSYGYTF.

The chain couples TRBV19 to TRBJ1-5, with D possibly TRBD1 on 6 matching bases. V lost 10 bases to trimming and J lost 5 bases, with 15 bases between them. Germline V lookup: CDR1 LNHDA, CDR2 SQIVND (reference sequence). CDR3 size: 13 residues. For the CDR3, the DNA is TGTGCCACCAGAGGGGGGGAGGATCAGCCCCAGCATTTT. Its protein product is CATRGGEDQPQHF.

V and J are TRBV5-1 and TRBJ2-7; 9 positions agree with TRBD1. The junction had 11 bases not matched to a gene; V was cut back by 4 bases and J by 6 bases. This CDR3 contains 15 residues. Germline CDR1 SGHRS, CDR2 YFSETQ. The CDR3: CASSLPGQGFGEQYF. The CDR3, as DNA: TGCGCCAGCAGCCTACCGGGACAGGGTTTTGGCGAGCAGTACTTC.

This clone was seen only a few times. This rearrangement joins TRBV21-1 to TRBJ1-3; the table's D gene call, TRBD1, was not cross checked with the DNA. TRBV21-1 has pseudogene status. CDR3 length: 16 amino acids. This chain's CDR3 is CASRVAGRERWATIYF. In DNA form, the CDR3 reads TGTGCCAGCAGGGTAGCAGGCAGGGAAAGGTGGGCCACCATATATTTT.

This rearrangement joins TRBV27 to TRBJ1-2; 8 bases line up with TRBD1. J gave up 8 bases and V 2 bases, and 7 bases lay outside the gene matches. The CDR3 is made up of 14 amino acids. CDR1 is MNHEY, CDR2 SMNVEV, per germline (reference sequence). This CDR3 is CASSLVGQGEGYTF. The CDR3 region has the DNA TGTGCCAGCAGTTTAGTAGGACAGGGCGAAGGCTACACCTTC.

The genes are TRBV11-2 and TRBJ1-1; a weak D match, TRBD1 (5 bases). Germline lookup yields CDR1 SGHAT and CDR2 FQNNGV. The V end lost 7 bases, the J end lost 10 bases, and 16 bases lay between the germline ends. This CDR3 contains 12 residues. The CDR3 nucleotides read TGTGCCAGCACTCGCGTGGGAGGGGTAGCTTTCTTT. It encodes CASTRVGGVAFF. The full variable domain, its missing parts supplied by reference TRBV11-2 and TRBJ1-1, is EAGVAQSPRYKIIEKRQSVAFWCNPISGHATLYWYQQILGQGPKLLIQFQNNGVVDDSQLPKDRFSAERLKGVDSTLKIQPAKLEDSAVYLCASTRVGGVAFFGQGTRLTVV.